The subject of this entry is one T cell receptor (beta chain). Its specificity is unknown. This entry belongs to a study of Graves' ophthalmopathy and Graves' hyperthyroidism. Overall study context: Untreated patients at initial diagnosis provided peripheral blood.

Using RNA transcripts, the TCR beta CDR3 regions were amplified. The authors performed first-round RT-PCR with HTBI primers and then a second-round multiplex PCR. TCRdb reprocessed the multiplex PCR reads with MiXCR, giving one entry per CDR3 protein. The sample includes about 210,000 distinct CDR3 sequences, under 30% of them seen just once. Between the trimmed V and J ends, which lost 5 bases and 5 bases, there was a span of 13 bases. Germline V CDR1 and CDR2: MDHEN, SYDVKM. CDR3 size: 13 residues. Study outcomes and limitations: Using a 13-signature model, the authors split ophthalmopathy from stable hyperthyroidism, with about 88% sensitivity and 81.08% specificity.

With a duration under 3 months, ophthalmopathy in the donors showed moderate-to-severe activity, CAS ≥3 and NOSPECS ≥4. The authors isolated PBMCs from more than 9 ml of fresh peripheral blood. The chain employs TRBV28 and TRBJ2-7; a possible D gene is TRBD2 (6 bases). Sequencing was performed on peripheral blood. The TCR was taken from a man between 50 and 59 years old with Graves' ophthalmopathy. The CDR3 loop reads CASSLGGGDEQYF. The CDR3 nucleotides read TGTGCCAGCAGTCTAGGCGGAGGGGACGAGCAGTACTTC.